The rows below give T cell receptor beta chains drawn from one sample of a study of regulatory T cells in long-lasting Graves disease. TCRdb analysed the multiplex PCR reads with MiXCR anew, one entry per CDR3 protein. The sample lists roughly 440,000 distinct CDR3 sequences; about 16% were seen once. These data also formed part of another study, on T cells in Graves' hyperthyroidism and ophthalmopathy.

This material consisted of peripheral blood mononuclear cells (PBMCs), taken at new diagnosis, from a patient treated with antithyroid drugs. These receptor sequences come from a woman aged 18 to 35 with Graves disease. Both conserved end residues are part of each CDR3. The D gene is left open where the match is weak. Some rows mark clone size as missing; the rest say once, few, many or name a class of expanded clone.

j_call v_call d_call clone_size cdr3_aa cdr3_nt
TRBJ2-1 TRBV3-1 TRBD2 many CASSQRSGSVFF TGTGCCAGCAGCCAAAGAAGCGGGAGTGTGTTCTTC
TRBJ2-5 TRBV10-2 . few CASSDPRETQYF TGCGCCAGCAGCGATCCGAGGGAGACCCAGTACTTC
TRBJ1-2 TRBV10-3 TRBD1 many CAISRDSINYGYTF TGTGCCATCAGCCGGGACAGCATCAACTATGGCTACACCTTC
TRBJ2-2 TRBV4-3 TRBD1 . CASSQDLTGDNIGELFF TGCGCCAGCAGCCAAGATTTAACAGGGGATAATATCGGGGAGCTGTTTTTT
TRBJ2-1 TRBV3-1 TRBD2 many CASSLTGTSGSIPDEQFF TGTGCCAGCAGTCTCACCGGGACTAGCGGGAGTATCCCAGATGAGCAGTTCTTC
TRBJ1-2 TRBV6-1 . . CASSELGGGYTF TGTGCCAGCAGTGAATTGGGGGGTGGCTACACCTTC
TRBJ2-3 TRBV28 . many CASSRIPNTQYF TGTGCCAGCAGTAGGATCCCGAATACGCAGTATTTT
TRBJ2-1 TRBV19 TRBD1 many CASSIYRDRVNEQFF TGTGCCAGTAGTATATACCGGGACAGGGTTAATGAGCAGTTCTTC
TRBJ2-7 TRBV28 TRBD1 many CASSSVGLQGAYEQYF TGTGCCAGCAGCTCCGTTGGCCTACAGGGGGCCTACGAGCAGTACTTC
TRBJ2-3 TRBV6-1 TRBD1 many CASSLGTGENTQYF TGTGCCAGCAGCCTCGGGACAGGGGAAAATACGCAGTATTTT
TRBJ2-2 TRBV20-1 TRBD1 many CSARTGRNTGELFF TGCAGTGCTCGGACAGGGCGAAACACCGGGGAGCTGTTTTTT
TRBJ2-7 TRBV28 . many CASSAWGRDRGQASGRAYEQYF TGTGCCAGCAGTGCCTGGGGAAGGGACAGGGGGCAGGCTAGCGGGAGGGCCTACGAGCAGTACTTC
TRBJ2-1 TRBV27 . many CASSPGAGPSSYNEQFF TGTGCCAGCAGTCCTGGGGCTGGACCCAGCTCCTACAATGAGCAGTTCTTC
TRBJ2-4 TRBV2 . many CASSVDIENIQYF TGTGCCAGCAGTGTAGACATCGAAAACATTCAGTACTTC
TRBJ2-2 TRBV7-3 TRBD2 many CASSPIAGENTGELFF TGTGCCAGCAGCCCTATAGCGGGAGAAAACACCGGGGAGCTGTTTTTT
TRBJ2-5 TRBV5-1 . many CASSSGLGETQYF TGTGCCAGCAGTTCAGGGCTCGGAGAGACCCAGTACTTC
TRBJ1-2 TRBV5-8 TRBD1 . CASSPGQPYGYTF TGTGCCAGCAGCCCGGGACAGCCCTATGGCTACACCTTC
TRBJ2-1 TRBV12-3/TRBV12-4 TRBD2 many CASSISPGLAAYNEQLF TGTGCCAGCAGTATATCACCGGGACTAGCGGCATACAATGAGCAGCTCTTC
TRBJ2-1 TRBV30 TRBD1 . CAWSVGQGSYNEQFF TGTGCCTGGAGTGTCGGACAGGGTTCCTACAATGAGCAGTTCTTC
TRBJ2-1 TRBV3-1 TRBD2 . CASSQDLAGGRNEQFF TGTGCCAGCAGCCAAGATCTGGCGGGAGGGAGAAATGAGCAGTTCTTC
TRBJ2-7 TRBV6-1 . many CAVTLGVGQSYEQYF TGTGCCGTAACCCTAGGCGTTGGACAATCCTACGAGCAGTACTTC
TRBJ2-3 TRBV3-1 . many CASSQGGAIITDTQYF TGTGCCAGCAGCCAAGGAGGGGCCATCATCACAGATACGCAGTATTTT
TRBJ2-7 TRBV28 . . CASSFVISYEQYF TGTGCCAGCAGTTTTGTCATTTCCTACGAGCAGTACTTC
TRBJ1-3 TRBV18 . few CASSPDVASVSGNTIYF TGTGCCAGCTCACCAGACGTGGCGAGCGTCTCTGGAAACACCATATATTTT
TRBJ1-4 TRBV6-2/TRBV6-3 . few CASSYSKTGRVKLFF TGTGCCAGCAGTTACTCGAAAACAGGTCGCGTAAAACTGTTTTTT
TRBJ2-4 TRBV28 . . CASREGGSLAKNIQYF TGTGCCAGCAGGGAGGGTGGCAGCCTAGCCAAAAACATTCAGTACTTC
TRBJ2-7 TRBV30 TRBD1 . CAWRQGAYEQYF TGTGCCTGGAGACAGGGGGCCTACGAGCAGTACTTC